Given below is one T cell receptor beta chain in context. Antigen unknown. The method was immunoSEQ multiplex PCR; TCRdb's version includes in-frame clones alone and lacks a portion of them. Of about a million clones in the sample, 65% to 75% were seen once. These data are taken from a study of shared clonotypes between healthy human individuals. Findings and limits, study-wide: Clonotypes that were shared across several donors made up around 4.6% of naive CD4 clonotypes.

Subsets obtained from CD4+ cells comprised CD45RA+ naive and CD45RA-negative memory cells. This CDR3 contains 15 residues. Germline lookup yields CDR1 SGHTA and CDR2 FQGNSA. Trimming cost V 0 bases and J 8 bases, with 16 bases left between them. The TCR comes from a man younger than 30 in good health. Material for sequencing was memory CD4+ T cells sorted from blood. Described subset: CD45RA-negative fraction. The chain joins TRBV7-2 to TRBJ1-1; tentatively, D is TRBD1 (5 bases). CDR3 protein: CASSLAQAGPSEAFF. The CDR3 DNA reads as TGTGCCAGCAGCTTAGCACAGGCGGGGCCAAGCGAAGCTTTCTTT.